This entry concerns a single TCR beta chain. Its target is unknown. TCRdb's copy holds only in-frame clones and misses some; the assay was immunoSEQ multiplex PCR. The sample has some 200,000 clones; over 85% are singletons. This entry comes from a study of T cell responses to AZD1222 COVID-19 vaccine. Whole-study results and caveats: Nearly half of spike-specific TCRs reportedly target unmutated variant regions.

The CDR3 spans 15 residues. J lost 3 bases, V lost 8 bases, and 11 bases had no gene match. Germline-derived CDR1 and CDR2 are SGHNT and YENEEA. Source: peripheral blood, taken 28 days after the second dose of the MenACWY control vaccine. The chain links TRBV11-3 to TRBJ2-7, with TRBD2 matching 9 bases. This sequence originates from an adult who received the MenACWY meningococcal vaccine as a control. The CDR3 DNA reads TGTGCCAGCGCCCCGGGGCTAGCGGGGTTCTACGAGCAGTACTTC. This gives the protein CASAPGLAGFYEQYF.